This TCR beta chain was identified during a study of identical twins. Unique molecular identifiers were present on the cDNA, and a universal primer site came from template switching. TCRdb recomputed calls from the 5' RACE reads with MiXCR, one row per CDR3 protein. The top ten hold approximately 0.96% of the sample, which has hundreds of thousands of distinct CDR3 sequences, under 9% seen once. V lost 4 bases and J 0 bases, leaving 10 bases between the germline ends. Germline lookup yields CDR1 SNHLY and CDR2 FYNNEI. The CDR3 has 15 residues. Findings and limits, study-wide: Insertion counts were lower in abundant cord blood beta clonotypes, a trend that memory repertoires did not show. Twins' excess sharing was less marked for out-of-frame beta sequences. Researchers reported excess low generation probability among twin-shared out-of-frame alpha sequences.

With respect to this clonotype: As yet, its antigen is unknown.

This same sample was also taken into another study, of yellow fever vaccine responses in identical twins.

The chain carries TRBV2 and TRBJ1-5, with a weak D call TRBD1 (6 bases). The sequence was collected from a woman between 18 and 30 years old in good health. Sequencing used PBMCs. This CDR3 reads CASSGDNYSNQPQHF. The CDR3 DNA follows: TGTGCCAGCAGTGGGGACAACTATAGCAATCAGCCCCAGCATTTT.